The entry that follows covers one TCR beta chain sequence. Its specificity is not known. Extracted RNA from PBMCs served as the source of the TCR library. The guidelines of the American Thyroid Association were the basis for diagnosing Graves' disease. This specimen belongs to a study of regulatory T cells in long-lasting Graves disease. Study findings and constraints: Thyroid tissue was not sampled; only peripheral blood was. Persistent disease preferred TRBV28, TRBJ1-2 and TRBJ2-5.

The CDR3 is 15 amino acids. Per the germline V gene, CDR1 is SNHLY and CDR2 is FYNNEI. V shed 4 bases and J 6 bases; nucleotides not matched to a gene: 5. Via MiXCR, TCRdb re-called the reads, giving one row per CDR3 protein. The sample yields about 1,300 distinct CDR3 sequences, around half seen once. The sequence was collected from a female donor with Graves disease. Sequenced material: peripheral blood mononuclear cells (PBMCs), taken with antithyroid drug treatment, in newly diagnosed or persistent Graves disease (not recorded which). The chain joins TRBV2 to TRBJ2-1; 11 bases map to TRBD2. The CDR3 region is CASSGLAGTFNEQFF. DNA of the CDR3: TGTGCCAGCAGTGGACTAGCGGGAACCTTCAATGAGCAGTTCTTC.